The 7 T cell receptor beta chains reported below all come from one sample, sequenced in a study of T cells in Graves' hyperthyroidism and ophthalmopathy. Researchers took RNA transcripts and amplified the TCR beta CDR3 regions from them. TCR CDR3 underwent first-round RT-PCR with the HTBI primer set. MiXCR, run by TCRdb on the multiplex PCR reads, gives a single entry per CDR3 protein. Here the sample spans some 580,000 distinct CDR3 sequences, more than 15% being singletons. The sequencing input was blood. Receptors were obtained from a woman in her 40s with Graves' ophthalmopathy.

This clonotype was seen repeatedly, ten times or more. The chain links TRBV2 to TRBJ2-1; D remains unclear. The CDR3 has 15 amino acids. CDR1 SNHLY and CDR2 FYNNEI come from the germline V gene. The ends were cut back, 6 bases at V and 6 bases at J, with 18 bases in the middle. CDR3 DNA: TGTGCCAGCAGCTCGACTCACGGGTCCGTCAATGAGCAGTTCTTC. This encodes CASSSTHGSVNEQFF.

This clonotype was seen ten or more times. This chain links TRBV2 with TRBJ2-5, with 9 bases matching TRBD1. The CDR3 extends over 15 amino acids. Trimming at V came to 6 bases and at J to 5 bases, leaving 10 bases not matched to a gene. Per germline, CDR1 SNHLY and CDR2 FYNNEI. The CDR3 DNA reads TGTGCCAGCAGAGGCTCCGGGACAGGGAAGGAGACCCAGTACTTC. Translation gives CASRGSGTGKETQYF.

This clonotype appeared many times. The chain couples TRBV20-1 to TRBJ2-1; D might be TRBD1 (6 bases). With 0 bases removed from V and 4 bases from J, the gap between germline ends came to 19 bases. The CDR3 loop spans 17 amino acids. Germline-derived CDR1 and CDR2 are DFQATT and SNEGSKA (reference sequence). In DNA, the CDR3 is TGCAGTGCTAGAGATTCGGCGGGCTGGGGGCCTTACAATGAGCAGTTCTTC. It codes for CSARDSAGWGPYNEQFF.

In its sample, this clonotype was seen a few times. The chain is built from TRBV4-2 and TRBJ2-7; the match to TRBD2 covers 10 bases. Germline V gives CDR1 LGHNA, CDR2 YNFKEQ. Germline trimming cut 2 bases from V and 2 bases from J; bases unmatched to any gene: 3. The CDR3 consists of 15 residues. The CDR3: CASSQPLAGAYEQYF. The CDR3 coding sequence is TGTGCCAGCAGCCAACCCCTAGCGGGGGCCTACGAGCAGTACTTC.

V usage is TRBV27 and J usage is TRBJ2-7; TRBD2 matches 9 bases. With V trimmed by 0 bases and J by 3 bases, 6 bases remained unmatched. CDR3 length: 16 residues. The germline V gene encodes CDR1 MNHEY and CDR2 SMNVEV (reference sequence). The CDR3 reads CASSLSWTSANYEQYF. CDR3 sequence (DNA): TGTGCCAGCAGTTTATCCTGGACTAGCGCGAACTACGAGCAGTACTTC.

This clonotype has a count of ten or more. This chain joins TRBV18 and TRBJ2-5, with 7 nucleotides matching TRBD1. Germline values: CDR1 KGHSH, CDR2 LQKENI. This CDR3 region has 15 residues. After removal of 2 bases from V and 4 bases from J, the junction contained 7 bases not matched to a gene. The CDR3 coding sequence is TGTGCCAGCTCACCATGGGACAGCCAGTCAGAGACCCAGTACTTC. Protein product: CASSPWDSQSETQYF.

This clonotype was observed a handful of times. This chain links TRBV12-3 or TRBV12-4 with TRBJ2-1; no firm D call. Trimming shortened V by 7 bases and J by 9 bases, and 10 bases separated the two germline ends. This CDR3 region has 11 residues. The CDR3 nucleotides read TGTGCCAGCAAGGAGAGAATTGAGCAGTTCTTC. The encoded protein is CASKERIEQFF.